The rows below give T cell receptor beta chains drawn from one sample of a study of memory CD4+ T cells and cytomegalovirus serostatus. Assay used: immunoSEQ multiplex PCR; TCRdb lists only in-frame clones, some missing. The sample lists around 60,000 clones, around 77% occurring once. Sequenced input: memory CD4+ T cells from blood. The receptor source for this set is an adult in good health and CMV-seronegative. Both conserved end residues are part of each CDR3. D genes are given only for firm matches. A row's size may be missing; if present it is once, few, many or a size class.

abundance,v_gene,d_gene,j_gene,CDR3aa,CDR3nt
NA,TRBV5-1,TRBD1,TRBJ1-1,CASSPGQGAVNTEAFF,TGCGCCAGCAGCCCAGGACAGGGGGCGGTGAACACTGAAGCTTTCTTT
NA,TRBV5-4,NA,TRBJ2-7,CASSLEAGEQYF,TGTGCCAGCAGCTTGGAGGCCGGCGAGCAGTACTTC
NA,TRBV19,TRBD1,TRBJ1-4,CASSMRFRRDRGEKLFF,TGTGCCAGTAGTATGAGGTTCCGGCGGGACAGGGGTGAAAAACTGTTTTTT
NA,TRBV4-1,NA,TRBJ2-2,CASSQGYAAGAHTGELFF,TGCGCCAGCAGCCAAGGGTATGCGGCGGGGGCGCACACCGGGGAGCTGTTTTTT
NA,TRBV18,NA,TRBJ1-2,CASSADSTYGYTF,TGTGCCAGCTCGGCTGACAGCACTTATGGCTACACCTTC
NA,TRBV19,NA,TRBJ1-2,CASSIPGLENYGYTF,TGTGCCAGTAGTATCCCGGGACTGGAAAACTATGGCTACACCTTC
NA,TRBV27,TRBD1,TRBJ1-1,CASRRPGQGTAFF,TGTGCCAGCAGGAGACCGGGACAGGGGACAGCTTTCTTT
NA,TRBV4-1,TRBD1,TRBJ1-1,CASSQEGQGRSFF,TGCGCCAGCAGCCAAGAGGGACAGGGGAGGTCTTTCTTT
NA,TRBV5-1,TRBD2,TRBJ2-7,CASSLVLAGDREQYF,TGCGCCAGCAGCTTGGTACTAGCGGGAGATCGTGAGCAGTACTTC
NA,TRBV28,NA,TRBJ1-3,CASRAGAGSGNTIYF,TGTGCCAGCAGAGCAGGGGCAGGCTCTGGAAACACCATATATTTT
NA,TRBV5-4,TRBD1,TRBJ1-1,CASSLADRGRAFF,TGTGCCAGCAGCTTGGCCGACAGGGGGAGGGCTTTCTTT
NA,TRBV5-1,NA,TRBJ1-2,CASSLGRANGYTF,TGCGCCAGCAGCTTGGGCAGGGCAAACGGCTACACCTTC
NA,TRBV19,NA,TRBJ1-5,CASSIWGGEGNQPQHF,TGTGCCAGTAGTATCTGGGGGGGCGAAGGCAATCAGCCCCAGCATTTT
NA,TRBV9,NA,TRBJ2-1,CASSPTHRVINEQFF,TGTGCCAGCAGCCCTACTCACAGGGTGATCAATGAGCAGTTCTTC
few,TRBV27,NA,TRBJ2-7,CASSLGGDSYEQYF,TGTGCCAGCAGTTTGGGTGGGGACTCCTACGAGCAGTACTTC
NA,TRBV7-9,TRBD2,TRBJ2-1,CASSSDLAESYNEQFF,TGTGCCAGCAGCTCAGATCTAGCGGAGAGCTACAATGAGCAGTTCTTC
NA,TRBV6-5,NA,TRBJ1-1,CASSLRGSNTEAFF,TGTGCCAGCAGTCTAAGGGGATCCAACACTGAAGCTTTCTTT
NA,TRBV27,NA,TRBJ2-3,CASSFRRGRGGIDTQYF,TGTGCCAGCAGTTTCCGAAGGGGCAGGGGAGGCATAGATACGCAGTATTTT
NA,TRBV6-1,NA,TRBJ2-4,CATRAEAKNIQYF,TGTGCCACTAGAGCGGAAGCCAAAAACATTCAGTACTTC
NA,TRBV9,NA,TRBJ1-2,CASSVGWANYGYTF,TGTGCCAGCAGCGTAGGATGGGCTAACTATGGCTACACCTTC
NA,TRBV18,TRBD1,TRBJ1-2,CASSPPTGNQWGGYTF,TGTGCCAGCTCACCACCGACAGGGAATCAGTGGGGTGGCTACACCTTC
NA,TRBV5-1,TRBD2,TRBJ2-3,CASSYQLAGDADTQYF,TGCGCCAGCAGCTACCAACTAGCGGGAGATGCAGATACGCAGTATTTT
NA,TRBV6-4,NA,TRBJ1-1,CASRVHTANTEAFF,TGTGCCAGCAGAGTGCACACGGCAAACACTGAAGCTTTCTTT
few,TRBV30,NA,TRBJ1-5,CAWAGSSNQPQHF,TGTGCCTGGGCGGGTTCTAGCAATCAGCCCCAGCATTTT
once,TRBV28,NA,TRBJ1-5,CASSSSGNQPQHF,TGTGCCAGCAGTTCTAGTGGCAATCAGCCCCAGCATTTT
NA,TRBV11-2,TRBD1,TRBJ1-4,CASSLGIPGQGYEKLFF,TGTGCCAGCAGCTTAGGTATTCCCGGACAGGGGTATGAAAAACTGTTTTTT
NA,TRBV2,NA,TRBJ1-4,CASTMVVFGEKLFF,TGTGCCAGCACTATGGTTGTGTTTGGTGAAAAACTGTTTTTT
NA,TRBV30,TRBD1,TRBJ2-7,CAWSIPGQAVEQYF,TGTGCCTGGAGTATCCCGGGACAGGCAGTCGAGCAGTACTTC
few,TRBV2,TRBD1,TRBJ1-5,CASSGTGGNQPQHF,TGTGCCAGCAGTGGCACAGGGGGTAATCAGCCCCAGCATTTT
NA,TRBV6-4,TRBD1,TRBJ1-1,CASSTTRDSTEAFF,TGTGCCAGCAGCACCACTAGGGACAGCACTGAAGCTTTCTTT
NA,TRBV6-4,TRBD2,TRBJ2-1,CASSALAGGTEQFF,TGTGCCAGCAGTGCACTAGCGGGAGGAACTGAGCAGTTCTTC
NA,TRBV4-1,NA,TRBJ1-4,CASSQGHSTNEKLFF,TGCGCCAGCAGCCAGGGACATTCGACTAATGAAAAACTGTTTTTT
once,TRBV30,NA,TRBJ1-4,CAWNSFAGAGEKLFF,TGTGCCTGGAATTCATTCGCGGGGGCTGGGGAAAAACTGTTTTTT